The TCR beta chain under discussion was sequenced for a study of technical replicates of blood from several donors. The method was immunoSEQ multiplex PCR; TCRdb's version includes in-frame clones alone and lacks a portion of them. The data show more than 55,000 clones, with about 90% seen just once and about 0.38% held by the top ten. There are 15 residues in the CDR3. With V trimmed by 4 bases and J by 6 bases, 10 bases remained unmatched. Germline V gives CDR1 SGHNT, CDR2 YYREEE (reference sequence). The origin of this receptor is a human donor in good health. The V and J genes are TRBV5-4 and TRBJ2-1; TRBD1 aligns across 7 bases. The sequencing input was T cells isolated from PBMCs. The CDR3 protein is CASSRSTGSFNEQFF. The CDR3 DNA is TGTGCCAGCAGCCGTTCGACAGGGTCGTTCAATGAGCAGTTCTTC.